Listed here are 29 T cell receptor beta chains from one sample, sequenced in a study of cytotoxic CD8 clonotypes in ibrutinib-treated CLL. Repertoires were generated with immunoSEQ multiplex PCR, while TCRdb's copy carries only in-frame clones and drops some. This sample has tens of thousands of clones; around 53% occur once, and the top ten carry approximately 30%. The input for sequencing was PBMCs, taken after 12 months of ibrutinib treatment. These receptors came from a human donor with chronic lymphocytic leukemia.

The CDR3 DNA reads as TGTGCCAGCAGCCCACCGGGACAGACCGAGCAGTACTTC. It is translated as CASSPPGQTEQYF. The chain recombines TRBV11-3 with TRBJ2-7, with 7 positions matching TRBD1. The CDR3 loop spans 13 amino acids. With V trimmed by 5 bases and J by 6 bases, 7 bases remained unmatched. In germline, CDR1 is SGHNT, CDR2 YENEEA.

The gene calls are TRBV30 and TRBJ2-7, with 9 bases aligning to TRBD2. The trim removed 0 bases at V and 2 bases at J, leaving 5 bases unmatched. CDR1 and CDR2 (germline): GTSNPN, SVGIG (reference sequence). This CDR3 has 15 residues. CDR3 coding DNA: TGTGCCTGGAGTGTAGGGCTAGCGGGACCCTACGAGCAGTACTTC. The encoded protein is CAWSVGLAGPYEQYF.

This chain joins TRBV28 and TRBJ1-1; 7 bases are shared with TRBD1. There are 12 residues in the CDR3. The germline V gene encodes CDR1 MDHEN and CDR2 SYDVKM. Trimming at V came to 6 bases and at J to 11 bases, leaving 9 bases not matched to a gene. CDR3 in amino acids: CASRETGEGAFF. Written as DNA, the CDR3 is TGTGCCAGCAGAGAAACAGGGGAGGGGGCTTTCTTT. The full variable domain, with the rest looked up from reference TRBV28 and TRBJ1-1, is DVKVTQSSRYLVKRTGEKVFLECVQDMDHENMFWYRQDPGLGLRLIYFSYDVKMKEKGDIPEGYSVSREKKERFSLILESASTNQTSMYLCASRETGEGAFFGQGTRLTVV.

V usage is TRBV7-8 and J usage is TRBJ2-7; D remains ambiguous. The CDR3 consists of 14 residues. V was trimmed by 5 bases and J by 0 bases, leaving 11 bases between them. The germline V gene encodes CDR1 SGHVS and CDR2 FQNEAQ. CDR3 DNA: TGTGCCAGCAGCGTTGGCGTTAGCTCCTACGAGCAGTACTTC. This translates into CASSVGVSSYEQYF.

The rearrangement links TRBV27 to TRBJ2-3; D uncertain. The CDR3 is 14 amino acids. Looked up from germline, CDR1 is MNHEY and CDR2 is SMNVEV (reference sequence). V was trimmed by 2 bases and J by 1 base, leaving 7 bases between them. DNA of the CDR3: TGTGCCAGCAGTTTAAGGGATCGCACAGATACGCAGTATTTT. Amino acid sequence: CASSLRDRTDTQYF.

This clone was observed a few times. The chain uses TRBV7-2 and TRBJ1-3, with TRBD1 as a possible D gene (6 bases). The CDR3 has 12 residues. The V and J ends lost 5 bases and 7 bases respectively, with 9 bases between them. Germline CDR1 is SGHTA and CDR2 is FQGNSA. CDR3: CASSHRENTIYF. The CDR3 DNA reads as TGTGCCAGCAGCCACAGGGAGAACACCATATATTTT. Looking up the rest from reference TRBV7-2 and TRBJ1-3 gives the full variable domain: GAGVSQSPSNKVTEKGKDVELRCDPISGHTALYWYRQSLGQGLEFLIYFQGNSAPDKSGLPSDRFSAERTGGSVSTLTIQRTQQEDSAVYLCASSHRENTIYFGEGSWLTVV.

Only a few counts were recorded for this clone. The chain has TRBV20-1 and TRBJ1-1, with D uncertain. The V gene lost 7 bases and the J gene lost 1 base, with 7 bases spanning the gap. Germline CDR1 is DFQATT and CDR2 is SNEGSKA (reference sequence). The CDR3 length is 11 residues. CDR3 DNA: TGCAGTGATATAGGGAACACTGAAGCTTTCTTT. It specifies CSDIGNTEAFF.

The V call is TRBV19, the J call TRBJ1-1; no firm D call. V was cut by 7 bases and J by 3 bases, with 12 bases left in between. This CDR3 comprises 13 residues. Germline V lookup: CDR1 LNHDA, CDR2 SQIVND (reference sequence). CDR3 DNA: TGTGCCAGTACCGCGACAAGGGACACTGAAGCTTTCTTT. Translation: CASTATRDTEAFF.

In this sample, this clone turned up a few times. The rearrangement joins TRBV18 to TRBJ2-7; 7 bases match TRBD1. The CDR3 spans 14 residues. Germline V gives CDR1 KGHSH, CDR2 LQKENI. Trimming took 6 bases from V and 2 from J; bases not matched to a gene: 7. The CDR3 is CASSRDRNTYEQYF. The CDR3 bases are TGTGCCAGCTCTCGGGACAGAAATACCTACGAGCAGTACTTC.

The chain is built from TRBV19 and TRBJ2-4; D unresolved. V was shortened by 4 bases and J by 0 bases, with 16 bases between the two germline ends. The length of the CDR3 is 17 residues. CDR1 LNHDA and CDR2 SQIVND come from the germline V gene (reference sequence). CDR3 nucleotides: TGTGCCAGTAGTAATCGGCAGAAAGATCTAGCCAAAAACATTCAGTACTTC. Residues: CASSNRQKDLAKNIQYF.

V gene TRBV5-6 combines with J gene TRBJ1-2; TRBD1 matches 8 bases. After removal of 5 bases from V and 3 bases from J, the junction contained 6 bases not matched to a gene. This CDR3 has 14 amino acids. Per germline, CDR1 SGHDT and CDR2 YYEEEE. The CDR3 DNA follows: TGTGCCAGCAGAGGGGACAGGCCCCACTATGGCTACACCTTC. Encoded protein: CASRGDRPHYGYTF.

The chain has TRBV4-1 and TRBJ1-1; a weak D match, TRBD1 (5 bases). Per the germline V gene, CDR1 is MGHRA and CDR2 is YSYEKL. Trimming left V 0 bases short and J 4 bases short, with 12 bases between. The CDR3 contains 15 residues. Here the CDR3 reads CASSQDRDAGTEAFF. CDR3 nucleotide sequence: TGCGCCAGCAGCCAAGACAGGGACGCAGGCACTGAAGCTTTCTTT.

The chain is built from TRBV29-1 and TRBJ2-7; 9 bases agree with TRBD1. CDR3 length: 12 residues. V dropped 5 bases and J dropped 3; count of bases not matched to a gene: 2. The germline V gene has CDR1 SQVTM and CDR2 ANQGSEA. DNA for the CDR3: TGCAGCGTTCCGGGACAGGGCTACGAGCAGTACTTC. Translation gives CSVPGQGYEQYF.

CDR3 amino acids: CASSRDRGQDEQFF. DNA of the CDR3: TGTGCCAGCAGCCGGGACAGGGGGCAGGATGAGCAGTTCTTC. The chain carries TRBV6-4 and TRBJ2-1, with 12 bases identical to TRBD1. Unmatched junction bases numbered 5, after V lost 6 bases and J lost 8 bases. This CDR3 has 14 amino acids. From germline, CDR1 is MRHNA and CDR2 SNTAGT.

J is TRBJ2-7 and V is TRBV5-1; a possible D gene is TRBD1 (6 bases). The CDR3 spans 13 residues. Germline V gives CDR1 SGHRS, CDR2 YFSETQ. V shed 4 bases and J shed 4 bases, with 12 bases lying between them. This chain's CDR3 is CASSRDTGYEQYF. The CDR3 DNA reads TGCGCCAGCAGCCGGGACACAGGATACGAGCAGTACTTC.

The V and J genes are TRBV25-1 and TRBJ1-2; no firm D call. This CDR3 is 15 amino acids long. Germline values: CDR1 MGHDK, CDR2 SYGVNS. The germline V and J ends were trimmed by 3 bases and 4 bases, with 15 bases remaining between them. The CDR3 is CASSDLSGPRYGYTF. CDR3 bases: TGTGCCAGCAGTGATCTGTCTGGGCCGCGCTATGGCTACACCTTC.

CDR3 DNA: TGCAGCGTTGGTGGACAGAACGCAAGGAACGAGCAGTACTTC. This translates into CSVGGQNARNEQYF. This chain connects TRBV29-1 to TRBJ2-7, with TRBD1 as a possible D gene (6 bases). V lost 4 bases to trimming and J lost 5 bases, with 18 bases between them. This CDR3 has 14 residues. Germline V gene data show CDR1 as SQVTM and CDR2 as ANQGSEA.

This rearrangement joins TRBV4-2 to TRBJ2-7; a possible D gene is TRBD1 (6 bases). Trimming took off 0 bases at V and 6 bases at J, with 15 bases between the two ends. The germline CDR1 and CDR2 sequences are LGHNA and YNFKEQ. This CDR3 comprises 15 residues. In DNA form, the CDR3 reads TGTGCCAGCAGCCAAGAGTTACAGGGTGCCCTCGAGCAGTACTTC. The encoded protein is CASSQELQGALEQYF.

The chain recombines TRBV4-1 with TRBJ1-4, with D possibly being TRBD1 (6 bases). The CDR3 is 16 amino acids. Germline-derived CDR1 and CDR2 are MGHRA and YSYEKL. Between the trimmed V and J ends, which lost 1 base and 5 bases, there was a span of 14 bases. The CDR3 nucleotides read TGCGCCAGCAGCCAAGGATCCAGGGGAGCGAATGAAAAACTGTTTTTT. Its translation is CASSQGSRGANEKLFF.

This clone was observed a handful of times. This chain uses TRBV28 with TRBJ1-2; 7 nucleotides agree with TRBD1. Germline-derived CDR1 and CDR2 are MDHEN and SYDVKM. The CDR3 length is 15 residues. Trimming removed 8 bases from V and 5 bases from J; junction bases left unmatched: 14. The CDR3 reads CASGHRGMGGYGYTF. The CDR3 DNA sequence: TGTGCCAGCGGCCACAGGGGAATGGGAGGATATGGCTACACCTTC.

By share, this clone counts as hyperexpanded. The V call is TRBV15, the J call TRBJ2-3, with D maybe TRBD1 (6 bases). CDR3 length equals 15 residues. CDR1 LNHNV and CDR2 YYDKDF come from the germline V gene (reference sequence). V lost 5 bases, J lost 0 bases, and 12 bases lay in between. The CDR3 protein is CATSYDRTSTDTQYF. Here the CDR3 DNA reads TGTGCCACCAGCTACGACAGGACTAGCACAGATACGCAGTATTTT.

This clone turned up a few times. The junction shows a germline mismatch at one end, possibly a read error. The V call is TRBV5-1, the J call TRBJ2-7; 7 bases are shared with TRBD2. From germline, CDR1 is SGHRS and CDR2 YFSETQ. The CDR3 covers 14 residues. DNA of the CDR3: TGCGCCAGCAGTTTTATCGGGGCGGGAGATCGCCGGGACTTC. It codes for CASSFIGAGDRRDF.

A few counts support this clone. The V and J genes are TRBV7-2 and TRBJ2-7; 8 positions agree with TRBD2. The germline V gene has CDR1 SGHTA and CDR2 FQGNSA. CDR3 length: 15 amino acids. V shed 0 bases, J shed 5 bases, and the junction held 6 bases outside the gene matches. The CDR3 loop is CASSLAQSGSHEQYF. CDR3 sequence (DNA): TGTGCCAGCAGCTTAGCGCAAAGCGGGAGCCACGAGCAGTACTTC. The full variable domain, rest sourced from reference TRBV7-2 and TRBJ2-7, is GAGVSQSPSNKVTEKGKDVELRCDPISGHTALYWYRQSLGQGLEFLIYFQGNSAPDKSGLPSDRFSAERTGGSVSTLTIQRTQQEDSAVYLCASSLAQSGSHEQYFGPGTRLTVT.

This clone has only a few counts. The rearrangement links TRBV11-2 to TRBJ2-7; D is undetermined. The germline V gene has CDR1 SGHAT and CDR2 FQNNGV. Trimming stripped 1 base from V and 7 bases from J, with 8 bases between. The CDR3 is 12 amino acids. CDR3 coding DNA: TGTGCCAGCAGCTTAGTTTCTCATGAGCAGTACTTC. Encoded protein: CASSLVSHEQYF.

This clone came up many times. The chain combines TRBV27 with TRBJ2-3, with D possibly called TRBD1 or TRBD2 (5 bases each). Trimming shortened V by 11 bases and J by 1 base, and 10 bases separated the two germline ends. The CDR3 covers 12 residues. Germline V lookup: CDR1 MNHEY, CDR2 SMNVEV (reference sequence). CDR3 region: CAARDRTDTQYF. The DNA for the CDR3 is TGTGCCGCCCGGGACCGCACAGATACGCAGTATTTT.

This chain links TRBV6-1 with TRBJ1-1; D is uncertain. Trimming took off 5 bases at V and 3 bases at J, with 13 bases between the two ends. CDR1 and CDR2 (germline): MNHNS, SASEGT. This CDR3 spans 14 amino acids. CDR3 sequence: CASSKSYGDTEAFF. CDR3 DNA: TGTGCCAGCAGTAAGTCCTACGGGGACACTGAAGCTTTCTTT.

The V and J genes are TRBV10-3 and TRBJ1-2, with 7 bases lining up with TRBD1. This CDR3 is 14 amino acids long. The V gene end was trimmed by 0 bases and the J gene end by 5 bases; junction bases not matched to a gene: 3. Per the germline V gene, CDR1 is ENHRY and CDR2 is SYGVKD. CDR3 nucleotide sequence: TGTGCCATCAGTGAGTCAGAGACAGGGTATGGCTACACCTTC. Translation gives CAISESETGYGYTF.

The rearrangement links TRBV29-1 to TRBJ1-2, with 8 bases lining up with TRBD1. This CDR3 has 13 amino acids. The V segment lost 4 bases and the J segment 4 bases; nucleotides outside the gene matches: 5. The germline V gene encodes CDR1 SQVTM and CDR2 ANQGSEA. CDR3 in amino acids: CSVARQGAYGYTF. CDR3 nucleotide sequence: TGCAGCGTTGCTCGGCAGGGGGCCTATGGCTACACCTTC.

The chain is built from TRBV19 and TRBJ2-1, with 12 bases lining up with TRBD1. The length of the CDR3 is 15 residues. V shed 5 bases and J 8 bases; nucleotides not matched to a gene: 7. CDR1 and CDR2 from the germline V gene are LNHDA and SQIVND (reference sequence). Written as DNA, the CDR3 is TGTGCCAGTAGTCCGGGGGACAGGGGGCGTGATGAGCAGTTCTTC. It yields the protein CASSPGDRGRDEQFF.